This is a list of T cell receptor beta chains from one sample in a study of blood T cell repertoires in COVID-19. Produced via immunoSEQ multiplex PCR; TCRdb's table is partial and in-frame only. The sample has 72,000 or so clones, approximately 85% seen once. Sequenced material: peripheral blood. These TCRs come from a woman over 75 with active or convalescent COVID-19. Each CDR3 is given with its conserved first and last residue. Each record gives: V gene, clone size, D gene, J gene, CDR3 DNA, CDR3 protein. D genes are given only for firm matches. Clone size is stated in some rows and not others, as once, few, many or a class when expanded.

>TRBV18|NA|TRBD1|TRBJ2-7
TGTGCCAGCTCACGCAGTCGACAGGGGGCTGAAGAGCAGTACTTC
CASSRSRQGAEEQYF
>TRBV6-2/TRBV6-3|NA|NA|TRBJ2-4
TGTGCCAGCAGTTACGGGGGGTGGGCCATTCAGTACTTC
CASSYGGWAIQYF
>TRBV29-1|few|NA|TRBJ1-1
TGCAGCGTTGACAGGAGCGGGGGTACTGAAGCTTTCTTT
CSVDRSGGTEAFF
>TRBV21-1|NA|NA|TRBJ2-7
TGTGCCAGCAGCACGTGCCCCGGTGATTACGAGCAGTACTTC
CASSTCPGDYEQYF
>TRBV7-8|NA|TRBD1|TRBJ1-1
TGTGCCAGCAGCTTTTTAGTTTTTCAGGGGGGTTACACTGAAGCTTTCTTT
CASSFLVFQGGYTEAFF
>TRBV9|NA|TRBD1|TRBJ2-2
TGTGCCAGCCCCGACCGGGACAGACACACCGGGGAGCTGTTTTTT
CASPDRDRHTGELFF
>TRBV10-3|NA|TRBD1|TRBJ1-3
TGTGCCATCAGTTGGGACAGGGACTCTGGAAACACCATATATTTT
CAISWDRDSGNTIYF
>TRBV30|NA|TRBD2|TRBJ2-3
TGTGCCTGGAGTACCTCGGCCGGGACTACCTCAGATACGCAGTATTTT
CAWSTSAGTTSDTQYF
>TRBV11-2|few|NA|TRBJ2-1
TGTGCCAGCAGCTTCCAGGGAAGGTACAATGAGCAGTTCTTC
CASSFQGRYNEQFF
>TRBV6-4|few|NA|TRBJ1-1
TGTGCCAGCAGTCTATACAGGGACACTGAAGCTTTCTTT
CASSLYRDTEAFF
>TRBV28|NA|TRBD1|TRBJ1-5
TGTGCCAGCAAGGAGGGACAGGGTGGGCAGCCCCAGCATTTT
CASKEGQGGQPQHF
>TRBV6-6|NA|NA|TRBJ1-4
TGTGCCAGCAGGAGAGGGAGGGTAGGGGAAAAACTGTTTTTT
CASRRGRVGEKLFF
>TRBV4-1|NA|TRBD1|TRBJ1-6
TGCGCCAGCAGCCAAGACAGACAGGGGGCTAATTCACCCCTCCACTTT
CASSQDRQGANSPLHF
>TRBV4-2|NA|NA|TRBJ1-4
TGTGCCAGCAGCCAAGAATTGGGTGGGGTCCCGAGCGGTGAAAAACTGTTTTTT
CASSQELGGVPSGEKLFF
>TRBV12-3/TRBV12-4|NA|NA|TRBJ1-2
TGTGCCAGCAGTCCGCGGCCGGGTGGCTACACCTTC
CASSPRPGGYTF
>TRBV2|NA|NA|TRBJ1-3
TGTGCCAGCAGTGAATCTAAAAGGGGCAACACCATATATTTT
CASSESKRGNTIYF
>TRBV27|NA|NA|TRBJ1-2
TGTGCCAGCAGTCCTCGGGCGGCAGGGCTGTATGGCTACACCTTC
CASSPRAAGLYGYTF
>TRBV27|NA|TRBD1|TRBJ1-1
TGTGCCAGCAGTTTAGTACAGGGGGTGGAAGCTTTCTTT
CASSLVQGVEAFF
>TRBV7-9|NA|TRBD1|TRBJ1-2
TGTGCCAGCAGCTTAGTCTTTACAGGGGTGGAAGGCTACACCTTC
CASSLVFTGVEGYTF
>TRBV5-1|NA|NA|TRBJ1-5
TGCGCCAGCAGCTACTACAGCAATCAGCCCCAGCATTTT
CASSYYSNQPQHF
>TRBV7-9|NA|NA|TRBJ2-2
TGTGCCAGCAGCTTAGTCATTTCCACCGGGGAGCTGTTTTTT
CASSLVISTGELFF
>TRBV10-2|NA|NA|TRBJ1-4
TGCGCCAGCAGTGAGCGCCGTGTGTCCCGACTAAATGAAAAACTGTTTTTT
CASSERRVSRLNEKLFF
>TRBV14|NA|TRBD1|TRBJ2-2
TGTGCCAGCAGCCAAGATTCTTGGACAGGTCTCCGGGAGCTGTTTTTT
CASSQDSWTGLRELFF
>TRBV10-3|NA|NA|TRBJ2-7
TGTGCCACTACAGGGTTTGAGGTAGCCTACGAGCAGTACTTC
CATTGFEVAYEQYF